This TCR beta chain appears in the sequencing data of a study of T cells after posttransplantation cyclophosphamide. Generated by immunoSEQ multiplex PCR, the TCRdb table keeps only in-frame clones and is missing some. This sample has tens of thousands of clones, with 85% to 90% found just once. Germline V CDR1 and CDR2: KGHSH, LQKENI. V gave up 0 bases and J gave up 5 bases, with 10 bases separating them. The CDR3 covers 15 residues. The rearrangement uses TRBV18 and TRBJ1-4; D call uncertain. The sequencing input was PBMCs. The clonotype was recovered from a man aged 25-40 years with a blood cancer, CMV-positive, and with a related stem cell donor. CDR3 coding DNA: TGTGCCAGCTCACCACCGGCCAGGATAAATGAAAAACTGTTTTTT. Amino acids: CASSPPARINEKLFF.